This TCR beta chain was identified in a study of blood T cell repertoires in COVID-19. The wider study: Sites in the United States, Italy and Spain provided acute and convalescent COVID-19 samples. PBMCs, B-cell-depleted T cells, or T cells were the source of the cDNA or gDNA that made up the material.

Patients from Seattle were sampled longitudinally, starting during active infection. In the study's own analysis: Reference gene primer amplification in the assay estimated nucleated cell counts. Some clones are missing from TCRdb's copy, which holds only in-frame ones; the method was immunoSEQ multiplex PCR. D and trimming come from the DNA, and the V and J calls and clone size come from that table. The profile covers approximately 330,000 clones, with around 90% appearing a single time and roughly 1% taken by the ten largest. V dropped 4 bases and J dropped 2; count of bases not matched to a gene: 3. The CDR3 has 14 residues. The germline V gene has CDR1 SGHRS and CDR2 YFSETQ. To note about this clone: Different DNA sequences within this sample yield the same CDR3.

The chain couples TRBV5-1 to TRBJ2-5, with 9 bases that match TRBD1. This receptor was obtained from a woman aged 40 to 50 with COVID-19, enrolled during active disease. Material: peripheral blood. In nucleotides, the CDR3 is TGCGCCAGCAGCACGACAGGGGGTCAAGAGACCCAGTACTTC. It specifies CASSTTGGQETQYF.